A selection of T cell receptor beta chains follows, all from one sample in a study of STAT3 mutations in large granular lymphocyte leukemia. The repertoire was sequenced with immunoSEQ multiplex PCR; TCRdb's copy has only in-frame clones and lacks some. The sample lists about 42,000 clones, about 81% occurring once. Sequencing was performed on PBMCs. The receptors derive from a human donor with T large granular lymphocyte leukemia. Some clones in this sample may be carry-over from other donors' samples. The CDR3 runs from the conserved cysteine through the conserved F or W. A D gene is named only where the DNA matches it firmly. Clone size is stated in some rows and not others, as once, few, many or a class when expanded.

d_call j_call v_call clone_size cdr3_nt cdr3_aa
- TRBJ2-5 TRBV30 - TGTGCCTGGAGTGTACATAGGGGTCTCCAAGAGACCCAGTACTTC CAWSVHRGLQETQYF
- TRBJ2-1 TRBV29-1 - TGCAGCGTGGTAAGGGATTTCAATGAGCAGTTCTTC CSVVRDFNEQFF
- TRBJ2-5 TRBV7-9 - TGTGCCAGCAGCTTACACCCGAGGGAGACCCAGTACTTC CASSLHPRETQYF
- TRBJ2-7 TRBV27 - TGTGCCAGCAGTTTATCGGCAGGCATCGTCGAGCAGTACTTC CASSLSAGIVEQYF
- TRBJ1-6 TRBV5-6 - TGTGCCAGCAGCTGGATGGACAGCTATAATTCACCCCTCCACTTT CASSWMDSYNSPLHF
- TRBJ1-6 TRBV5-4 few TGTGCCAGCATGGTTTGGGGGGACTCACCCCTCCACTTT CASMVWGDSPLHF
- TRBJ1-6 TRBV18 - TGTGCCAGCTCACCACGGCCAATAGATAATTCACCCCTCCACTTT CASSPRPIDNSPLHF
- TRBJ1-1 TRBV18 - TGTGCCAGCTCACCAGGGGCCATGAACACTGAAGCTTTCTTT CASSPGAMNTEAFF
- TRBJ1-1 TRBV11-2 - TGTGCCAGCAGCTTAGATTCCGTCATGAACACTGAAGCTTTCTTT CASSLDSVMNTEAFF
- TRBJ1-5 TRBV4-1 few TGCGCCAGCAGCCAAGCCTATCTCTGGAATCAGCCCCAGCATTTT CASSQAYLWNQPQHF
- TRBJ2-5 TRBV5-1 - TGCGCCAGCAGCTTAATGACAGAAGAGACCCAGTACTTC CASSLMTEETQYF
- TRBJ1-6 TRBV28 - TGTGCCAGCAGTGCACGGACAGACGGGGAATCACCCCTCCACTTT CASSARTDGESPLHF
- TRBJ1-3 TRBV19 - TGTGCCAGTAGTCCTAGGACCGGGGTCGCGGACACCATATATTTT CASSPRTGVADTIYF
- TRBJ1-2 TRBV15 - TGTGCCACCAGCATAAGACAGGTTGCTGGCTACACCTTC CATSIRQVAGYTF
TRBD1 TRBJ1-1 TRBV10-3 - TGTGCCATCAGAGGGACAGCAACCACTGAAGCTTTCTTT CAIRGTATTEAFF
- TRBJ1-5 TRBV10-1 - TGCGCCAGCAGGGAATCTACAGGGATTGGAGGTCAGCCCCAGCATTTT CASRESTGIGGQPQHF
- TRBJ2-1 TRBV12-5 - TGTGCTAGTGGTTTGGGGCTAGGTGAGCAGTTCTTC CASGLGLGEQFF
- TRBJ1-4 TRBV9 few TGTGCCAGCAGCGTATCCGGAGGGGAAAAACTGTTTTTT CASSVSGGEKLFF
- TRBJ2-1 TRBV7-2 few TGTGCCAGCACCCCGGGGGCCGGCTACAATGAGCAGTTCTTC CASTPGAGYNEQFF
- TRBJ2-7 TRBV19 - TGTGCCAGTAGTATAAGTGCGGGGAACGAGCAGTACTTC CASSISAGNEQYF
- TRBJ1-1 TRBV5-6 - TGTGCCAGCAGCTTGACCTCCTCAGCGGAAGCTTTCTTT CASSLTSSAEAFF
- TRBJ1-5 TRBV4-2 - TGTGCCAGCAGCCAAGACGCCCAGGTAGGCAATCAGCCCCAGCATTTT CASSQDAQVGNQPQHF
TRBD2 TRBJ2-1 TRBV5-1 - TGCGCCAGCAGCGGACTAGCCTACAATGAGCAGTTCTTC CASSGLAYNEQFF
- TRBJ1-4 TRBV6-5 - TGTGCCAGCAGTTCCTTTTCGGGGAGGGAACTGTTTTTT CASSSFSGRELFF
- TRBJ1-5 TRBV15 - TGTGCCACCAGCAGAGTCAATCAGCCCCAGCATTTT CATSRVNQPQHF
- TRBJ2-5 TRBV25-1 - TGTGCCAGCAGCGACAGAACGGCAAGGGAGACCCAGTACTTC CASSDRTARETQYF
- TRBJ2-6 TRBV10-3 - TGTGCCATCAGAGGAGTCCGGTCTGGGGCCAACGTCCTGACTTTC CAIRGVRSGANVLTF
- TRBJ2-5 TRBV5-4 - TGTGCCAGCAGCTTTGGGCAGAGGGAGACCCAGTACTTC CASSFGQRETQYF
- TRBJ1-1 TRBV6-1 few TGTGCCACCTGGGGCAGGTCGCGGAACACTGAAGCTTTCTTT CATWGRSRNTEAFF
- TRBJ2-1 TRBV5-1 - TGCGCCAGCAGCTTTGGGGGGAATACCCGCGGTGAGCAGTTCTTC CASSFGGNTRGEQFF
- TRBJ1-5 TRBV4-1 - TGCGCCAGCAGCCAGGGATTGACGAATCAGCCCCAGCATTTT CASSQGLTNQPQHF
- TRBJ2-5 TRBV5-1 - TGCGCCAGCAGCTTGGGGTTAGAAAAAGAGACCCAGTACTTC CASSLGLEKETQYF
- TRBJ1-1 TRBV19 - TGTGCCAGCAGGAACAGAGTCACTGAAGCTTTCTTT CASRNRVTEAFF
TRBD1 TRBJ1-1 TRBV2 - TGTGCCAGCAGTGTGACAGGGGACTTTGACACTGAAGCTTTCTTT CASSVTGDFDTEAFF
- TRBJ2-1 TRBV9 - TGTGCCAGCAGCGTAGAGAGCAATGAGCAGTTCTTC CASSVESNEQFF
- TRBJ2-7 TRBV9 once TGTGCCAGCAGCGTTGCCCCCGGGGCAAGCTCCTACGAGCAGTACTTC CASSVAPGASSYEQYF
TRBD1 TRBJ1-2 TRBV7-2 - TGTGCCAGCAGCTTAAGCGGACAGGGAAACTATGGCTACACCTTC CASSLSGQGNYGYTF
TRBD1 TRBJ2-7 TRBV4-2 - TGTGCCAGCAGCCAATTGGGACAGGGTAATTACGAGCAGTACTTC CASSQLGQGNYEQYF
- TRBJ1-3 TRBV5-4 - TGTGCCAGCAGCACCCCAGGCTCTGGAAACACCATATATTTT CASSTPGSGNTIYF
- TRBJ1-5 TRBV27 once TGTGCCAGCAGTTTAAGGGCAGTCAATCAGCCCCAGCATTTT CASSLRAVNQPQHF
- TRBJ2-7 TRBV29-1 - TGCAGCGTTGCCGTCTCCTACGAGCAGTACTTC CSVAVSYEQYF
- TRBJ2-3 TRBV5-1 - TGCGCCAGCAGCTCGACGCACGCTAGCACAGATACGCAGTATTTT CASSSTHASTDTQYF
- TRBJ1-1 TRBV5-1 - TGCGCCAGCAGCTTGGAAGGTCAGTCATACACTGAAGCTTTCTTT CASSLEGQSYTEAFF
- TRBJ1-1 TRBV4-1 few TGCGCCAGCACCCCAGGGGTAGGTTGGAACACTGAAGCTTTCTTT CASTPGVGWNTEAFF
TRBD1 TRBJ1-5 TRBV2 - TGTGCCAGCAGGGGACAGGGAGATCAGCCCCAGCATTTT CASRGQGDQPQHF
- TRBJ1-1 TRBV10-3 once TGTGCCATCAGTGAATCGGTTGGGGGGATGAACACTGAAGCTTTCTTT CAISESVGGMNTEAFF
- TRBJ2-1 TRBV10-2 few TGCGCCAGTGCTACCGGGACACTGATGTACAATGAGCAGTTCTTC CASATGTLMYNEQFF
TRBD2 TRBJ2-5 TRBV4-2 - TGTGCCAGCAGCCAAGCGTTGAGACTAGCGGCACAAGAGACCCAGTACTTC CASSQALRLAAQETQYF
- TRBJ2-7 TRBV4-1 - TGCGCCAGCAGCCAAGGAAGAGGACGGACGTCCTACGAGCAGTACTTC CASSQGRGRTSYEQYF
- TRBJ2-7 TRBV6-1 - TGTGCCAGCAGTCCTCTGGGCGGAGAGCAGTACTTC CASSPLGGEQYF
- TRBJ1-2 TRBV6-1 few TGTGCCAGCAGTTCTGAGGGGGGGGGCTACACCTTC CASSSEGGGYTF